The clone carrying this T cell receptor beta chain was found a few times. As yet, its antigen is unknown. The data were obtained in a study of CD8 T cells in ankylosing spondylitis. Study-wide results and limits: There was a TCR beta motif, made of several highly homologous variants, that appeared characteristic of ankylosing spondylitis blood. Certain motif variants had earlier been reported in reactive arthritis synovial fluid and blood. According to the report, clones linked to the disease were significantly enriched in matched synovial fluid samples taken from ankylosing spondylitis patients. Within peripheral blood, clones linked to disease were CD8+ and relatively rare.

Germline values: CDR1 SQVTM, CDR2 ANQGSEA. V lost 6 bases and J 4 bases, leaving 12 bases between the germline ends. The CDR3 loop spans 12 amino acids. Scientists made TCR beta libraries using quantitative 5'-RACE with molecular barcodes. TCRdb re-analysed the 5' RACE reads in MiXCR, keeping a single row per CDR3 protein. The sample holds about 540,000 distinct CDR3 sequences, 10% to 15% seen once. The chain combines TRBV29-1 with TRBJ2-5, with D unclear. The receptor's source is a male donor with ankylosing spondylitis. The sample taken for sequencing was blood, either unsorted or a sorted T cell fraction (not recorded which). CDR3 sequence (DNA): TGCAGCGTCCAGATCAATCGAGAGACCCAGTACTTC. Translating gives CSVQINRETQYF. The variable domain in full, completed from reference TRBV29-1 and TRBJ2-5, reads SAVISQKPSRDICQRGTSLTIQCQVDSQVTMMFWYRQQPGQSLTLIATANQGSEATYESGFVIDKFPISRPNLTFSTLTVSNMSPEDSSIYLCSVQINRETQYFGPGTRLLVL.